Sequencing of this T cell receptor beta chain was carried out in a study of CXCR3-negative and CXCR3-positive naive CD8 T cells. Of note for this clonotype: Its cognate antigen is unknown.

CD45RO-CCR7+CD27+CD95- marked naive CD8+ T cells. Overall study findings and caveats: Naive CXCR3-negative cells resembled naive CXCR3-positive cells in TRBV-TRBJ usage; memory cells differed. In CXCR3-positive naive cells, the TRB CDR3s were more hydrophobic than in CXCR3-negative naive cells.

TRB cDNA libraries were made by UMI-labeled 5' RACE. TCRdb reprocessed the 5' RACE reads, with one entry per CDR3 protein and no DNA. This specimen shows 130,000 or so distinct CDR3 sequences; the ten leading clones hold 0.41%. The CDR3 covers 14 residues. Per germline, CDR1 MNHNS and CDR2 SASEGT. The sample was naive CXCR3+ CD8+ T cells from blood. Subset indicated: CD45RO-CCR7+CD27+CD95- naive CD8+ T cells expressing CXCR3 (TNR3+). The receptor was derived from a human donor in good health. Some clones in this sample may be carry-over from other donors' samples. The V call is TRBV6-1, the J call TRBJ2-7; TCRdb calls TRBD1, which cannot be checked without DNA. The CDR3 is CASSEHGGPYEQYF.